The present T cell receptor beta chain was sequenced within a study of radiotherapy plus CTLA-4 blockade in lung cancer. At the level of the study: Disease control was achieved by 31% of patients, and objective responses by about 19%.

Here immunoSEQ multiplex PCR was the method, and the copy in TCRdb shows in-frame clones only, minus some. Of about 45,000 clones in the sample, 70% to 80% are singletons; the top ten hold under 9.5%. Findings of the study overall: In blood, tumor-derived TCR clones expanded after radiotherapy plus ipilimumab. Best predicting response, reportedly, were early blood T cell clone dynamics, with interferon-beta.

Alongside CTLA-4 blockade with ipilimumab, patients with chemo-refractory metastatic non-small-cell lung cancer received focal radiation. A word on this clone: Its antigen is currently unknown.

CDR1 and CDR2 (germline): MNHEY, SVGAGI. The V end was cut by 2 bases, the J end by 0 bases, with 7 bases between. CDR3 size: 14 residues. This specimen consisted of peripheral blood, obtained from a patient treated with radiotherapy plus ipilimumab. The chain is built from TRBV6-5 and TRBJ1-2, with D uncertain. The sequence was obtained from a human donor with non-small cell lung cancer who had stable disease on radiotherapy plus ipilimumab. The DNA for the CDR3 is TGTGCCAGCAGTTACAGGGCAGCTAACTATGGCTACACCTTC. Its protein is CASSYRAANYGYTF.